The 19 T cell receptor beta chains listed next were all sequenced from one sample in a study of radiotherapy plus CTLA-4 blockade in lung cancer. Sequenced by immunoSEQ multiplex PCR; TCRdb stores in-frame clones only, minus some. The sample has tens of thousands of clones, around 87% seen once. The sequencing here drew on peripheral blood, taken from a patient treated with radiotherapy plus ipilimumab. The receptors come from a human donor with non-small cell lung cancer that progressed on radiotherapy plus ipilimumab.

The rearrangement links TRBV30 to TRBJ1-1; no definite D call. Trimming cost V 2 bases and J 4 bases, with 8 bases left between them. The CDR3 contains 12 residues. CDR1 is GTSNPN and CDR2 is SVGIG in the germline V gene (reference sequence). CDR3 sequence: CAWSQAFTEAFF. The CDR3 DNA sequence: TGTGCCTGGAGTCAGGCATTCACTGAAGCTTTCTTT.

The chain links TRBV5-4 to TRBJ2-7, with 10 bases matching TRBD1. J gave up 1 base and V 1 base, and 5 bases lay outside the gene matches. The CDR3 sequence is 16 residues long. The V gene's germline CDR1 is SGHNT and CDR2 YYREEE (reference sequence). DNA of the CDR3: TGTGCCAGCAGCTTGAACGGACAGGGGGTTTCCTACGAGCAGTACTTC. Amino acids: CASSLNGQGVSYEQYF.

The chain couples TRBV6-5 to TRBJ2-1, with TRBD1 as a possible D gene (5 bases). Trimming stripped 6 bases from V and 3 bases from J, with 12 bases between. CDR3 length: 14 amino acids. The germline V gene has CDR1 MNHEY and CDR2 SVGAGI. This chain's CDR3 is CASRNGRDYNEQFF. The CDR3 DNA reads as TGTGCCAGCAGAAATGGCAGGGACTACAATGAGCAGTTCTTC.

This chain links TRBV13 with TRBJ2-3; 12 bases are a match to TRBD2. Per germline, CDR1 PRHDT and CDR2 FYEKMQ (reference sequence). The length of the CDR3 is 17 residues. V was clipped by 2 bases and J by 5 bases; unmatched bases: 8. The CDR3 here is CASSLNGLAGGVDTQYF. The CDR3 DNA reads TGTGCCAGCAGCTTAAACGGGCTAGCGGGAGGGGTAGATACGCAGTATTTT.

This sequence joins TRBV2 and TRBJ2-7; D remains unclear. The CDR3 has 10 residues. Germline lookup yields CDR1 SNHLY and CDR2 FYNNEI. V was cut by 6 bases and J by 6 bases, with 6 bases left in between. The CDR3 loop reads CASRLFEQYF. The CDR3 nucleotides are TGTGCCAGCAGGCTTTTCGAGCAGTACTTC.

This chain connects TRBV30 to TRBJ1-2; 7 positions agree with TRBD1. The CDR3 runs 14 residues. The ends lost 3 bases at V and 3 bases at J; junction bases unmatched: 7. Germline values: CDR1 GTSNPN, CDR2 SVGIG (reference sequence). The CDR3 spells CAWRPPDRDYGYTF. CDR3 nucleotides: TGTGCCTGGAGGCCTCCCGACAGGGACTATGGCTACACCTTC.

This clone appeared a single time. The chain couples TRBV18 to TRBJ1-1; TRBD1 matches 8 bases. CDR1 and CDR2 (germline): KGHSH, LQKENI. This CDR3 comprises 14 residues. V trimming: 4 bases; J trimming: 5 bases; junction bases outside the gene matches: 6. For the CDR3, the DNA is TGTGCCAGCTCACTAGGACAGGGCCAAACTGAAGCTTTCTTT. It is translated as CASSLGQGQTEAFF.

V and J are TRBV5-4 and TRBJ1-2, with 8 nucleotides matching TRBD1. The CDR3 sequence is 14 residues long. Germline trimming cut 1 base from V and 5 bases from J; bases unmatched to any gene: 4. Per germline, CDR1 SGHNT and CDR2 YYREEE (reference sequence). The CDR3 sequence is CASSLQGAEYGYTF. The CDR3 nucleotides are TGTGCCAGCAGCTTGCAGGGGGCGGAATATGGCTACACCTTC. The variable domain in full, completed from reference TRBV5-4 and TRBJ1-2, reads ETGVTQSPTHLIKTRGQQVTLRCSSQSGHNTVSWYQQALGQGPQFIFQYYREEENGRGNFPPRFSGLQFPNYSSELNVNALELDDSALYLCASSLQGAEYGYTFGSGTRLTVV.

The chain is built from TRBV5-1 and TRBJ1-1; weak D call: TRBD1 (6 bases). The germline V and J ends were trimmed by 4 bases and 1 base, with 11 bases remaining between them. CDR1 and CDR2 (germline): SGHRS, YFSETQ. The CDR3 spans 14 residues. Here the CDR3 reads CASSGTDRNTEAFF. The DNA for the CDR3 is TGCGCCAGCAGCGGGACGGACAGGAACACTGAAGCTTTCTTT.

V and J are TRBV7-9 and TRBJ1-4; D is possibly TRBD1 (5 bases). CDR1 SEHNR and CDR2 FQNEAQ come from the germline V gene (reference sequence). V lost 2 bases and J lost 0, with 7 bases in between. The length of the CDR3 is 15 residues. CDR3 region: CASSLLTATNEKLFF. The CDR3 DNA sequence: TGTGCCAGCAGCTTATTGACAGCAACTAATGAAAAACTGTTTTTT.

This clone has just a few counts. The V and J genes are TRBV6-6 and TRBJ2-1; 7 positions agree with TRBD2. CDR3 size: 12 residues. CDR1 is MNHNY and CDR2 is SVGAGI in the germline V gene (reference sequence). With V trimmed by 2 bases and J by 10 bases, 2 bases remained unmatched. The CDR3 spells CASSYQGLEQFF. For the CDR3, the DNA is TGTGCCAGCAGTTACCAGGGACTAGAGCAGTTCTTC.

The chain links TRBV6-5 to TRBJ2-1, with D unresolved. This CDR3 has 13 residues. Germline V gene lookup returns CDR1 MNHEY and CDR2 SVGAGI. V shed 5 bases and J shed 5 bases, with 10 bases lying between them. This chain's CDR3 is CASSDSYHNEQFF. In DNA, the CDR3 is TGTGCCAGCAGTGATTCCTACCACAATGAGCAGTTCTTC.

The chain joins TRBV4-3 to TRBJ2-7, with TRBD1 identical over 10 bases. J lost 0 bases, V lost 9 bases, and 8 bases had no gene match. There are 15 residues in the CDR3. Per the germline V gene, CDR1 is LGHNA and CDR2 is YSLEER. CDR3 in DNA: TGCGCCAGACGGTCGGACAGGGGGGTCTCCTACGAGCAGTACTTC. This translates into CARRSDRGVSYEQYF.

This clone was seen only a few times. The rearrangement joins TRBV6-1 to TRBJ1-1; no clear D. The CDR3 is 14 residues long. CDR1 MNHNS and CDR2 SASEGT come from the germline V gene. V gave up 6 bases and J gave up 4 bases, with 15 bases separating them. This CDR3 reads CASRTLTPGTEAFF. In nucleotides, the CDR3 is TGTGCCAGCAGGACCCTGACACCAGGCACTGAAGCTTTCTTT.

Only a few counts were recorded for this clone. This rearrangement joins TRBV4-2 to TRBJ2-7; 7 nucleotides match TRBD1. The CDR3 sequence is 15 residues long. CDR1 is LGHNA, CDR2 YNFKEQ, per germline. V shed 1 base, J shed 2 bases, and the junction held 5 bases outside the gene matches. CDR3 protein: CASSQVGTVAYEQYF. In DNA form, the CDR3 reads TGTGCCAGCAGCCAAGTTGGGACAGTAGCCTACGAGCAGTACTTC.

The chain couples TRBV4-1 to TRBJ2-2; tentatively, D is TRBD2 (5 bases). Germline V gene data show CDR1 as MGHRA and CDR2 as YSYEKL. Trimming left V 4 bases short and J 8 bases short, with 8 bases between. The CDR3 spans 12 residues. The CDR3 nucleotides read TGCGCCAGCAGCCCGGAGCGGGGGGAGCTGTTTTTT. Encoded protein: CASSPERGELFF.

This rearrangement joins TRBV6-5 to TRBJ1-2; D perhaps matches TRBD1 (5 bases). From germline, CDR1 is MNHEY and CDR2 SVGAGI. Trimming shortened V by 4 bases and J by 4 bases, and 16 bases separated the two germline ends. The CDR3 runs 15 residues. The CDR3 sequence: CASSSPTVDRYGYTF. The DNA for the CDR3 is TGTGCCAGCAGTTCCCCGACAGTAGATCGCTATGGCTACACCTTC.

The chain uses TRBV7-3 and TRBJ1-3, with a weak D call TRBD1 (6 bases). V was cut by 5 bases and J by 5 bases, with 25 bases left in between. The V gene's germline CDR1 is SGHTA and CDR2 FQGTGA. This CDR3 contains 18 residues. CDR3 sequence (DNA): TGTGCCAGCAGCCCTACGCTCCCGGCCAGGGGACGTAGAAACACCATATATTTT. Its translation: CASSPTLPARGRRNTIYF.

The chain combines TRBV28 with TRBJ1-1; weak D call: TRBD1 (6 bases). V gave up 6 bases and J gave up 4 bases, with 12 bases separating them. This CDR3 region has 13 residues. The germline CDR1 and CDR2 sequences are MDHEN and SYDVKM. CDR3 in amino acids: CASRRGGFTEAFF. The CDR3 DNA is TGTGCCAGCAGACGAGGGGGGTTCACTGAAGCTTTCTTT. Together with reference TRBV28 and TRBJ1-1, the CDR3 gives the full variable domain: DVKVTQSSRYLVKRTGEKVFLECVQDMDHENMFWYRQDPGLGLRLIYFSYDVKMKEKGDIPEGYSVSREKKERFSLILESASTNQTSMYLCASRRGGFTEAFFGQGTRLTVV.